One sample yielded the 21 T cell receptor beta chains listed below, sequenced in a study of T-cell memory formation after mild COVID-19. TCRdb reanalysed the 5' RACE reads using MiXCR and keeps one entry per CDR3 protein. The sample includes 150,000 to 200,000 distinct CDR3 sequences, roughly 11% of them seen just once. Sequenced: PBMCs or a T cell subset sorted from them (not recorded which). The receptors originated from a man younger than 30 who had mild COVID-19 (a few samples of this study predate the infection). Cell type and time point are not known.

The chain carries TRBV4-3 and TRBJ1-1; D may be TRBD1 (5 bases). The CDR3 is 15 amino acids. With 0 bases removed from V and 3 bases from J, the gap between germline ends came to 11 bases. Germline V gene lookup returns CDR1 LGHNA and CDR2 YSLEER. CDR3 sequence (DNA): TGCGCCAGCAGCCAAGATCTTAGGGGTTACACTGAAGCTTTCTTT. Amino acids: CASSQDLRGYTEAFF.

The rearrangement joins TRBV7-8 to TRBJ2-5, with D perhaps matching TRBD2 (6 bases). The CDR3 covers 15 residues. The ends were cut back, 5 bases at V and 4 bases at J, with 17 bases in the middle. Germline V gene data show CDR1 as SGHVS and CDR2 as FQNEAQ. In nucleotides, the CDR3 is TGTGCCAGCAGCGAACCGGCGGGGCAAGGAGAGACCCAGTACTTC. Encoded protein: CASSEPAGQGETQYF.

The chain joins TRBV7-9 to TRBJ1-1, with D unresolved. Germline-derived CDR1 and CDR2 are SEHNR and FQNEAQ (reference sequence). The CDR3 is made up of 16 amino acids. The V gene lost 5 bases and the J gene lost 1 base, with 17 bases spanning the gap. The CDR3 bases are TGTGCCAGCAGCCGATTGGATTTACTCCAGAACACTGAAGCTTTCTTT. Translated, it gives CASSRLDLLQNTEAFF. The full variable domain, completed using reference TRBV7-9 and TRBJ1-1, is DTGVSQNPRHKITKRGQNVTFRCDPISEHNRLYWYRQTLGQGPEFLTYFQNEAQLEKSRLLSDRFSAERPKGSFSTLEIQRTEQGDSAMYLCASSRLDLLQNTEAFFGQGTRLTVV.

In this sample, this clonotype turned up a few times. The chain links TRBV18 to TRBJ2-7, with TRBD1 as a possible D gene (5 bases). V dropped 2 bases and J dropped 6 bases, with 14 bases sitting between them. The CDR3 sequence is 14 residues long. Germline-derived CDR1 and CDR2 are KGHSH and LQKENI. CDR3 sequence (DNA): TGTGCCAGCTCACCATGGCAGGGCCCTGGCGAGCAGTACGTC. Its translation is CASSPWQGPGEQYV.

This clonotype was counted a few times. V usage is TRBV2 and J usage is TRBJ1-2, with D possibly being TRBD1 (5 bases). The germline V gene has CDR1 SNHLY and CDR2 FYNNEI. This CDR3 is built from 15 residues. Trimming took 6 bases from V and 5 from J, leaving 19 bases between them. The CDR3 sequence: CASSELKRGKYGYTF. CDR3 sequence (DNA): TGTGCCAGCAGCGAGCTAAAGCGGGGGAAATATGGCTACACCTTC.

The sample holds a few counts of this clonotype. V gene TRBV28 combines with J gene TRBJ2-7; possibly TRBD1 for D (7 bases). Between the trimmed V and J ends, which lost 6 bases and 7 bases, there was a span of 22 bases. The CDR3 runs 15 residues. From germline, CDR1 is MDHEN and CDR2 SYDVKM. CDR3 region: CASSVPSRGAGEQYV. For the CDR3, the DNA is TGTGCCAGCAGCGTACCATCCAGGGGGGCGGGAGAGCAGTACGTC.

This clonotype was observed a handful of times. The CDR3 region is CASSYGGTGELFF. In DNA, the CDR3 is TGTGCCAGCAGTTACGGGGGCACCGGGGAGCTGTTTTTT. This chain links TRBV6-5 with TRBJ2-2; possibly TRBD1 or TRBD2 for D (5 bases each). The CDR3 is made up of 13 amino acids. With 2 bases removed from V and 4 bases from J, the gap between germline ends came to 5 bases. From germline, CDR1 is MNHEY and CDR2 SVGAGI.

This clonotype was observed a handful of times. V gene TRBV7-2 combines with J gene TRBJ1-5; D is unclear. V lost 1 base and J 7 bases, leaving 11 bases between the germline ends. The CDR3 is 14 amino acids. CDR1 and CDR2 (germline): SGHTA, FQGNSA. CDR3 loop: CASSLGVLNQPQHF. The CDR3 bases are TGTGCCAGCAGCTTAGGTGTCCTCAACCAGCCCCAGCATTTT.

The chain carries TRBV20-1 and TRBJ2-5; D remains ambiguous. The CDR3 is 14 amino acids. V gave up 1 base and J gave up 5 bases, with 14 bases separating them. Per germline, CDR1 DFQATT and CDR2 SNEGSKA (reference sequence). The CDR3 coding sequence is TGCAGTGCTAGAGGGTGGCAGCTCCGGGAGACCCAGTACTTC. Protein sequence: CSARGWQLRETQYF.

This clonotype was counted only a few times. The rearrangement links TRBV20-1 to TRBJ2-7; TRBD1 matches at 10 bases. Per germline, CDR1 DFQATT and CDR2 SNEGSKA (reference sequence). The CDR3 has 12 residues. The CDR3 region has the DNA TGCAGCGGAACGGACAGGGGGTACGAGCAGTACTTC. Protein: CSGTDRGYEQYF.

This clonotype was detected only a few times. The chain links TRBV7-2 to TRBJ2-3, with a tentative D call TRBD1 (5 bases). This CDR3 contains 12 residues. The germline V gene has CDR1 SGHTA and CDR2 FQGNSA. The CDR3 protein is CATASGRDTQYF. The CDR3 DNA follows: TGTGCTACAGCATCAGGGCGGGATACGCAGTATTTT.

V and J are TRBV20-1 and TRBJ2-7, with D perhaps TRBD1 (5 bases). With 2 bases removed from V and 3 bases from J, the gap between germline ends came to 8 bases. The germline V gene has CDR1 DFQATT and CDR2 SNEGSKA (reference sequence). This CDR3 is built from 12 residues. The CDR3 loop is CSARTGHYEQYV. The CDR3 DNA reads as TGCAGTGCTAGAACAGGACACTACGAGCAGTACGTC.

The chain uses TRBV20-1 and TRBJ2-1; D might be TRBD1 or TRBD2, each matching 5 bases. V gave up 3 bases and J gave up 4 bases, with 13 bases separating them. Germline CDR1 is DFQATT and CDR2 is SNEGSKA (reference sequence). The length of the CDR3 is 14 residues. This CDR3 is CSASQTGPYNEQFF. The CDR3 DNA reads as TGCAGTGCTAGTCAAACGGGGCCATACAATGAGCAGTTCTTC.

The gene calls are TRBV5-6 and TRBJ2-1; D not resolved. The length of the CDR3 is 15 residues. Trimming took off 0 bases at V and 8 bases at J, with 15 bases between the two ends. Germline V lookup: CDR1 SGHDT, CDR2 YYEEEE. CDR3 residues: CASSLAEWTKDEQFF. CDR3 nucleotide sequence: TGTGCCAGCAGCTTGGCCGAGTGGACCAAGGATGAGCAGTTCTTC.

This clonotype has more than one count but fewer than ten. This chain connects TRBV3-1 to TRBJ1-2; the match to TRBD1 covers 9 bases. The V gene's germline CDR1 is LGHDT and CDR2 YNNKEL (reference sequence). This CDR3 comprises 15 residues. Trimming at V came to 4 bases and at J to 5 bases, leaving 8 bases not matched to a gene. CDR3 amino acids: CASSPQTGGEYGYTF. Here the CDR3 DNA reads TGTGCCAGCAGCCCGCAGACAGGGGGAGAGTATGGCTACACCTTC.

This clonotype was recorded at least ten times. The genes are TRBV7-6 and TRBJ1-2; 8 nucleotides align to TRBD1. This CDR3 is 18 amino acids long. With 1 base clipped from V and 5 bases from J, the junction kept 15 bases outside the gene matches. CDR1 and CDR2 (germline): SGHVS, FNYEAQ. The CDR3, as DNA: TGTGCCAGCAGCTTAGGAGGGGGAGGACAGGGAGAAAAGTATGGCTACACCTTC. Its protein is CASSLGGGGQGEKYGYTF.

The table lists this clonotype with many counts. The CDR3 sequence: CASSQGHRDSYGYTF. DNA of the CDR3: TGCGCCAGCAGCCAAGGGCACCGGGACAGCTATGGCTACACCTTC. The chain joins TRBV4-3 to TRBJ1-2, with 7 bases identical to TRBD1. CDR1 and CDR2 from the germline V gene are LGHNA and YSLEER. The CDR3 length is 15 residues. The ends lost 1 base at V and 4 bases at J; junction bases unmatched: 6.

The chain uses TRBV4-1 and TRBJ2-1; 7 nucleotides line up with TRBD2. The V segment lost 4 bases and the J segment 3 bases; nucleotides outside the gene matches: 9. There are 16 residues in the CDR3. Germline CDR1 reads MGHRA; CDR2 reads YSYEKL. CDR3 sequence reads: CASSLLQGGFYNEQFF. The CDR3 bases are TGCGCCAGCAGCCTCCTCCAGGGAGGGTTCTACAATGAGCAGTTCTTC.

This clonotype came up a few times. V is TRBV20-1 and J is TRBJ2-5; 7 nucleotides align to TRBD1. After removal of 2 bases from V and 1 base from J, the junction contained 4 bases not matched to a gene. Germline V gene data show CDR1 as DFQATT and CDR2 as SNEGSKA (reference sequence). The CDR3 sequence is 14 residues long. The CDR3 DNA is TGCAGTGCTAGATTCCGACAGGGCCAAGAGACCCAGTACTTC. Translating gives CSARFRQGQETQYF.

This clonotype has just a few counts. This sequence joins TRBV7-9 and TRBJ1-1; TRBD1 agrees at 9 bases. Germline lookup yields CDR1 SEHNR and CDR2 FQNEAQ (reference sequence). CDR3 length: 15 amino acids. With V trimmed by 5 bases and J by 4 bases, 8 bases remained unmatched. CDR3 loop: CASSSNRGLGTEAFF. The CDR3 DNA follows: TGTGCCAGCAGCAGCAACAGGGGGCTAGGCACTGAAGCTTTCTTT.

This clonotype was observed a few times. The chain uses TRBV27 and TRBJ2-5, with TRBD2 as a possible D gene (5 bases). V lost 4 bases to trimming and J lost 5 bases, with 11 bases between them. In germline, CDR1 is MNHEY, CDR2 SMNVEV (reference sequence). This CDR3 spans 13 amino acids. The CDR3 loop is CASSWTWRETQYF. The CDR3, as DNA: TGTGCCAGCAGTTGGACTTGGCGGGAGACCCAGTACTTC.